Sequencing of this T cell receptor (beta chain) was carried out in a study of shared clonotypes between healthy human individuals. Study-wide findings and caveats: Apart from blood, nothing was sampled; tissue repertoires likely differ. Generally, estimated richness proved larger in naive subsets than it did in memory subsets.

The CDR3 length is 15 residues. As concerns this clone: The antigen is not known.

The test was conducted at deep level. Method: immunoSEQ multiplex PCR; TCRdb's copy keeps in-frame clones and lacks some. Seen here are 850,000 to 1,200,000 clones, about 75% observed once, and the top ten hold less than 1.5%. The chain recombines TRBV21-1 with TRBJ1-5. TRBV21-1 is a documented pseudogene. The specimen sequenced was memory CD4+ T cells sorted from blood. Subset given: CD45RA-negative fraction. The source is a young man in good health. The DNA for the CDR3 is TGTGCCAGCAGCCCCCGGGAAGCCAGCAATCAGCCCCAGCATTTT. As protein: CASSPREASNQPQHF.